This TCR beta chain was captured in a study of T cells in tuberculosis. For the study at large: CD1B tetramers identified T cells specific for mycobacterial lipid GMM. Blood was taken before or within 7 days of anti-tuberculosis therapy. Broader study findings: The TCR-beta difference was not significant; alpha differences partly reflected length. Active tuberculosis alpha repertoires lay closer to GMM-specific TCRs than controls'.

Time point specified: new active TB diagnosis, blood taken before or within 7 days of starting treatment. Trimming removed 2 bases at V and 4 bases at J, with 8 bases between. CDR3 size: 14 residues. CDR1 is KGHSH and CDR2 is LQKENI in the germline V gene. About this clone itself: Its antigen remains unknown.

The table came from immunoSEQ multiplex PCR; TCRdb's copy has only in-frame clones and leaves some out. The sample consists of under 30,000 clones, 92% of them appearing once. The receptor comes from an adult with tuberculosis. The input for sequencing was PBMCs, taken at tuberculosis diagnosis. The V gene is TRBV18, the J gene TRBJ2-2, with D tentatively TRBD2 (5 bases). The CDR3 coding sequence is TGTGCCAGCTCACCAAGGAGCGGCACCGGGGAGCTGTTTTTT. Translating it yields CASSPRSGTGELFF. Combining the CDR3 with reference TRBV18 and TRBJ2-2 gives the whole variable domain NAGVMQNPRHLVRRRGQEARLRCSPMKGHSHVYWYRQLPEEGLKFMVYLQKENIIDESGMPKERFSAEFPKEGPSILRIQQVVRGDSAAYFCASSPRSGTGELFFGEGSRLTVL.